This T cell receptor (beta chain) was profiled in a study of T cell responses to AZD1222 COVID-19 vaccine. Overall study findings and caveats: Unmutated variant regions are reportedly targeted by nearly half of spike-specific TCRs. Clonal diversity was possibly underestimated, and the donors were mostly white British, with more females.

Profiling relied on immunoSEQ multiplex PCR, and the TCRdb table lists in-frame clones only, not all of them. Of under 150,000 clones listed, 92% are singletons. Details on this clone: Its specificity is unknown.

The germline V and J ends were trimmed by 5 bases and 4 bases, with 17 bases remaining between them. This CDR3 is 15 amino acids long. Germline V lookup: CDR1 LGHDT, CDR2 YNNKEL (reference sequence). This chain connects TRBV3-1 (or the pseudogene TRBV3-2) to TRBJ1-1; D unclear. Sequenced material: peripheral blood, taken on day 0 of AZD1222 vaccination. The sequence came from an adult in good health. CDR3 sequence: CASSAPRVAGTEAFF. The CDR3 region has the DNA TGTGCCAGCAGCGCCCCCCGGGTGGCTGGCACTGAAGCTTTCTTT.